Given below is one T cell receptor beta chain in context. The CDR3 runs to 14 residues. Germline-derived CDR1 and CDR2 are SGHVS and FQNEAQ. TCRdb reworked the 5' RACE reads into one entry per CDR3 protein, no DNA. Recorded for this sample: around 410,000 distinct CDR3 sequences. These data belong to a study of monozygotic twins with inflammatory bowel disease. Source material: blood. The chain has TRBV7-8 and TRBJ2-5; TCRdb designates TRBD2, a call that cannot be tested without DNA. The TCR comes from a human donor with ulcerative colitis or Crohn's disease, or a healthy co-twin of an affected twin (not recorded which). CDR3 sequence reads: CASTQGGREETQYF.